The entry that follows covers one T cell receptor (beta chain) sequence. These data originate in a study of blood T cell repertoires in COVID-19. The table came from immunoSEQ multiplex PCR; TCRdb's copy has only in-frame clones and leaves some out. Among fewer than 200,000 clones, 82% were seen once, and the ten largest hold roughly 8%. The Seattle patients joined while their infection was active and were tracked longitudinally afterward. Trimming pared 5 bases from V and 5 bases from J, leaving 13 bases between. CDR3 length: 14 amino acids. The germline V gene has CDR1 LNHDA and CDR2 SQIVND (reference sequence).

The sequence was obtained from an older woman with COVID-19, enrolled during active disease. Sample: peripheral blood. The chain combines TRBV19 with TRBJ1-5, with D possibly matching TRBD1 (6 bases). CDR3: CASSPPGGHQPQHF. The CDR3 nucleotides are TGTGCCAGTAGTCCACCGGGGGGGCATCAGCCCCAGCATTTT. Full variable domain (missing parts from reference TRBV19 and TRBJ1-5): DGGITQSPKYLFRKEGQNVTLSCEQNLNHDAMYWYRQDPGQGLRLIYYSQIVNDFQKGDIAEGYSVSREKKESFPLTVTSAQKNPTAFYLCASSPPGGHQPQHFGDGTRLSIL.